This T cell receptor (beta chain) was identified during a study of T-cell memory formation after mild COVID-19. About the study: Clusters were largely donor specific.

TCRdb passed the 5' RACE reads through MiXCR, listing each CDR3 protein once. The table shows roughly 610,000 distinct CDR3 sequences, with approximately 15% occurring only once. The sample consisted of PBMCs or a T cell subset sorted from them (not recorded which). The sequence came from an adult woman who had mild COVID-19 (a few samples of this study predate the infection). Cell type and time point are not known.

CDR3 coding DNA: TGTGCCAGCAGCCATGGGACTAGCGGGAGGAAAACCTACGAGCAGTACTTC. This sequence encodes CASSHGTSGRKTYEQYF. The chain has TRBV7-9 and TRBJ2-7, with TRBD2 matching 15 bases. CDR3 length: 17 amino acids. The V and J ends lost 5 bases and 2 bases, in that order; junction bases with no gene match: 7. Per the germline V gene, CDR1 is SEHNR and CDR2 is FQNEAQ (reference sequence).